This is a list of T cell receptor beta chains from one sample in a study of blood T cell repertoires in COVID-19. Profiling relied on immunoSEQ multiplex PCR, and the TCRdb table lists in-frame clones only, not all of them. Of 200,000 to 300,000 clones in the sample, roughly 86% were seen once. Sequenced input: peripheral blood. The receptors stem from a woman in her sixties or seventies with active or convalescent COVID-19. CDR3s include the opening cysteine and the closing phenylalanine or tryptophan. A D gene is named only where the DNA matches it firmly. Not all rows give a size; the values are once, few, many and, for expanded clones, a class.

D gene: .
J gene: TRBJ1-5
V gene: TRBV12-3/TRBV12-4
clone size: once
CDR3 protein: CASSFGAQPQHF
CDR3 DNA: TGTGCCAGCAGTTTCGGTGCTCAGCCCCAGCATTTT

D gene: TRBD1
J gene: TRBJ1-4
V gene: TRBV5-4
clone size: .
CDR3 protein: CASSTGAGGKLFF
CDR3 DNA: TGTGCCAGCAGCACAGGGGCTGGAGGAAAACTGTTTTTT

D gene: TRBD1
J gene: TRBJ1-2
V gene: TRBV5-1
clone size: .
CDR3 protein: CASSPDRGPYGYTF
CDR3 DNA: TGCGCCAGCAGCCCTGACAGGGGACCCTATGGCTACACCTTC

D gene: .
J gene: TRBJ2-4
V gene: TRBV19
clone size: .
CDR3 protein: CASSNPRQNIQYF
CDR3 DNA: TGTGCCAGTAGTAACCCTAGACAGAACATTCAGTACTTC

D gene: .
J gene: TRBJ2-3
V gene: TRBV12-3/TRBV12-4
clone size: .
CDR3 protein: CASSSGRGTQYF
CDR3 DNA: TGTGCCAGCAGTTCAGGCAGAGGGACGCAGTATTTT

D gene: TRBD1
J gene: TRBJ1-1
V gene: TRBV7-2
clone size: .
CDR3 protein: CASRPRQGEAFF
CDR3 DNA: TGTGCCAGCAGACCTAGACAGGGTGAAGCTTTCTTT

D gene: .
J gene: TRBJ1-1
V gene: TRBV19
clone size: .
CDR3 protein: CASSTLTGLTEAFF
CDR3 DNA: TGTGCCAGTAGTACCCTAACAGGTCTCACTGAAGCTTTCTTT

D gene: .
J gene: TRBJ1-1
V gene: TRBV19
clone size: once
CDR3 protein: CASSIERRMGAFF
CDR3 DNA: TGTGCCAGTAGTATAGAGCGCAGGATGGGAGCTTTCTTT

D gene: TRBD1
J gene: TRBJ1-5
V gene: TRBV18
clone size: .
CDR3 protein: CASSGQDDQPQHF
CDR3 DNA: TGTGCCAGCTCAGGACAGGACGATCAGCCCCAGCATTTT

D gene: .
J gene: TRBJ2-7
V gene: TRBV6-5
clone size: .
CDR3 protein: CASSYSPRGYEQYF
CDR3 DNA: TGTGCCAGCAGTTACTCGCCTAGGGGCTACGAGCAGTACTTC

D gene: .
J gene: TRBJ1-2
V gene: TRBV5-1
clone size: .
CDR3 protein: CASSLDGGGYGYTF
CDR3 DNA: TGCGCCAGCAGCTTGGATGGGGGCGGCTATGGCTACACCTTC

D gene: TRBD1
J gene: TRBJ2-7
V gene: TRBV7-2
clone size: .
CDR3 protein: CASSFNRGSPYEQYF
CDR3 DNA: TGTGCCAGCAGCTTTAACAGGGGGTCTCCCTACGAGCAGTACTTC

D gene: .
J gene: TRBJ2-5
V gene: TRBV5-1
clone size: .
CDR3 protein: CASSLSWESEETQYF
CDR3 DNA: TGCGCCAGCAGCTTAAGCTGGGAGTCCGAAGAGACCCAGTACTTC

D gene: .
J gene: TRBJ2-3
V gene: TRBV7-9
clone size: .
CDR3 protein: CASSSQWDTQYF
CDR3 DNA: TGTGCCAGCAGCTCACAGTGGGATACGCAGTATTTT

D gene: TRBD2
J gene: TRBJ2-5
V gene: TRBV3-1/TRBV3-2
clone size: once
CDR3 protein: CASSQGEAGQETQYF
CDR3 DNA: TGTGCCAGCAGCCAAGGAGAAGCGGGGCAAGAGACCCAGTACTTC